Presented here are 13 T cell receptor beta chains from one specimen sequenced in a study of cytomegalovirus exposure and HLA in healthy donors. Some clones are missing from TCRdb's copy, which holds only in-frame ones; the method was immunoSEQ multiplex PCR. The table has hundreds of thousands of clones, about 88% seen once. The sequenced sample consisted of PBMCs. All receptors derive from a man aged 18 to 30 in good health and CMV-seropositive.

The chain carries TRBV5-1 and TRBJ2-5, with TRBD2 matching over 7 bases. The CDR3 covers 14 residues. Looked up from germline, CDR1 is SGHRS and CDR2 is YFSETQ. The junction had 5 bases not matched to a gene; V was cut back by 3 bases and J by 3 bases. DNA of the CDR3: TGCGCCAGCAGCTCCCTGCTAGCGGAAGAGACCCAGTACTTC. Protein: CASSSLLAEETQYF.

The chain carries TRBV10-3 and TRBJ2-7; D unresolved. There are 13 residues in the CDR3. Trimming stripped 9 bases from V and 3 bases from J, with 15 bases between. The germline V gene encodes CDR1 ENHRY and CDR2 SYGVKD. The CDR3 DNA reads as TGTGCCATGAACTCAGCAGTTGGCTACGAGCAGTACTTC. This codes for CAMNSAVGYEQYF.

The genes are TRBV6-4 and TRBJ2-7; D may be TRBD1 or TRBD2 (5 bases each). This CDR3 has 14 amino acids. V lost 3 bases to trimming and J lost 1 base, with 10 bases between them. CDR1 and CDR2 (germline): MRHNA, SNTAGT. The CDR3: CASSERDGSYEQYF. CDR3 sequence (DNA): TGTGCCAGCAGTGAAAGGGACGGTTCCTACGAGCAGTACTTC.

The chain combines TRBV9 with TRBJ2-1; TRBD2 aligns across 16 bases. The germline V gene has CDR1 SGDLS and CDR2 YYNGEE. V shed 3 bases and J 9 bases; nucleotides not matched to a gene: 6. CDR3 length: 16 residues. The CDR3 protein is CASSGGTSGRAGEQFF. DNA of the CDR3: TGTGCCAGCAGCGGGGGGACTAGCGGGAGGGCTGGTGAGCAGTTCTTC. Complete variable domain (other parts from reference TRBV9 and TRBJ2-1): DSGVTQTPKHLITATGQRVTLRCSPRSGDLSVYWYQQSLDQGLQFLIQYYNGEERAKGNILERFSAQQFPDLHSELNLSSLELGDSALYFCASSGGTSGRAGEQFFGPGTRLTVL.

J is TRBJ2-2 and V is TRBV5-1; TRBD2 might be the D (5 bases). V lost 5 bases, J lost 3 bases, and 8 bases lay in between. The V gene's germline CDR1 is SGHRS and CDR2 YFSETQ. This CDR3 comprises 13 residues. The chain's CDR3 is CASSELDTGELFF. CDR3 coding DNA: TGCGCCAGCAGTGAACTAGACACCGGGGAGCTGTTTTTT.

The V gene is TRBV4-1, the J gene TRBJ2-2; maybe TRBD2 (7 bases). Per the germline V gene, CDR1 is MGHRA and CDR2 is YSYEKL. The CDR3 loop spans 14 amino acids. V dropped 1 base and J dropped 6 bases, with 9 bases sitting between them. CDR3 region: CASSQGGGSGELFF. As DNA, the CDR3 is TGCGCCAGCAGCCAAGGGGGGGGCTCCGGGGAGCTGTTTTTT.

This clone occurred once. This chain uses TRBV2 with TRBJ1-3; D is uncertain. This CDR3 region has 13 residues. Between the trimmed V and J ends, which lost 0 bases and 4 bases, there was a span of 4 bases. Germline V lookup: CDR1 SNHLY, CDR2 FYNNEI. CDR3 region: CASSEAPGNTIYF. The CDR3 DNA is TGTGCCAGCAGTGAAGCCCCGGGAAACACCATATATTTT.

This clone was observed a single time. The V gene is TRBV6-1, the J gene TRBJ1-5, with a weak D call TRBD1 (5 bases). V lost 3 bases to trimming and J lost 7 bases, with 10 bases between them. CDR3 length: 13 residues. Germline CDR1 MNHNS, CDR2 SASEGT. The CDR3 loop reads CASSEGGRQPQHF. The CDR3 DNA is TGTGCCAGCAGTGAGGGGGGTCGCCAGCCCCAGCATTTT.

V gene TRBV9 combines with J gene TRBJ2-3; D not resolved. V lost 0 bases, J lost 0 bases, and 5 bases lay in between. The germline CDR1 and CDR2 sequences are SGDLS and YYNGEE. The CDR3 loop spans 14 amino acids. DNA of the CDR3: TGTGCCAGCAGCGTAGCTGGCAGCACAGATACGCAGTATTTT. As protein: CASSVAGSTDTQYF.

V is TRBV5-4 and J is TRBJ2-7; 10 bases fit TRBD2. This CDR3 comprises 16 residues. Germline V gene lookup returns CDR1 SGHNT and CDR2 YYREEE (reference sequence). V was pared by 3 bases and J by 0 bases, with 6 bases of the junction left unmatched. CDR3 coding DNA: TGTGCCAGCAGCTGGACTAGCGGCGATAGCTCCTACGAGCAGTACTTC. It yields the protein CASSWTSGDSSYEQYF.

V and J are TRBV5-4 and TRBJ2-7; a weak D match, TRBD1 (6 bases). V shed 2 bases and J shed 2 bases, with 14 bases lying between them. CDR1 and CDR2 (germline): SGHNT, YYREEE (reference sequence). The CDR3 runs to 15 residues. DNA for the CDR3: TGTGCCAGCAGCTTCAGGGCAGGGGCGACCTACGAGCAGTACTTC. The encoded protein is CASSFRAGATYEQYF. The full variable domain, completed using reference TRBV5-4 and TRBJ2-7, is ETGVTQSPTHLIKTRGQQVTLRCSSQSGHNTVSWYQQALGQGPQFIFQYYREEENGRGNFPPRFSGLQFPNYSSELNVNALELDDSALYLCASSFRAGATYEQYFGPGTRLTVT.

The rearrangement links TRBV5-6 to TRBJ1-1; no firm D call. CDR1 and CDR2 (germline): SGHDT, YYEEEE. Trimming pared 1 base from V and 1 base from J, leaving 8 bases between. The CDR3 is made up of 14 amino acids. For the CDR3, the DNA is TGTGCCAGCAGCTTGACGAGGGCGAACACTGAAGCTTTCTTT. Translating it yields CASSLTRANTEAFF.

The chain has TRBV20-1 and TRBJ2-5; D gene uncertain. The CDR3 extends over 11 amino acids. CDR1 and CDR2 (germline): DFQATT, SNEGSKA (reference sequence). V lost 2 bases to trimming and J lost 9 bases, with 10 bases between them. In DNA form, the CDR3 reads TGCAGTGCTAGAAACCCGGCGGCCCAGTACTTC. Its protein is CSARNPAAQYF.